The clone carrying this T cell receptor beta chain was counted once. How the authors handled the data: Amplification of reference gene primers provided the estimated nucleated cell counts. Assay used: immunoSEQ multiplex PCR; TCRdb lists only in-frame clones, some missing. The V and J calls and clone size are taken from that table; D and trimming were inferred from the DNA. This table has about 260,000 clones, about 87% appearing once. This sample was included in a study of blood T cell repertoires in COVID-19. The CDR3 is 18 residues long. The V and J ends lost 7 bases and 1 base, in that order; junction bases with no gene match: 7. Germline V gene sequence: CDR1 MNHEY, CDR2 SMNVEV (reference sequence).

The chain recombines TRBV27 with TRBJ2-4; TRBD2 matches at 16 bases. This clonotype was obtained from a woman in her thirties or forties who had recovered from COVID-19. Sequenced material: peripheral blood. CDR3 residues: CASKTGLAGGPAKNIQYF. The CDR3 DNA follows: TGTGCCAGCAAAACGGGACTAGCGGGGGGGCCCGCCAAAAACATTCAGTACTTC.